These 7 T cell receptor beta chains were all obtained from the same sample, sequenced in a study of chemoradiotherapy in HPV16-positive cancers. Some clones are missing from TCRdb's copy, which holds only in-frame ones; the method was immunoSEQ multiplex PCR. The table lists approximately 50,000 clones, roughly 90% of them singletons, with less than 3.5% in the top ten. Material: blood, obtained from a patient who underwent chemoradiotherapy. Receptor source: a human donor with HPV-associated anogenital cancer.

The CDR3 protein is CASSPGTANTGELFF. CDR3 nucleotide sequence: TGTGCCAGCAGCCCCGGGACAGCGAACACCGGGGAGCTGTTTTTT. The rearrangement links TRBV11-3 to TRBJ2-2; TRBD1 matches 7 bases. V trimming: 5 bases; J trimming: 0 bases; junction bases outside the gene matches: 3. The CDR3 contains 15 residues. The germline gives CDR1 SGHNT, CDR2 YENEEA.

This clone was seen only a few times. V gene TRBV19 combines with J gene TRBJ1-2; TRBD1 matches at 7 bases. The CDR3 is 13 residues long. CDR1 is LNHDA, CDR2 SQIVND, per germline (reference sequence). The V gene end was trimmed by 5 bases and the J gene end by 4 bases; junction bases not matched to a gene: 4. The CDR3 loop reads CASSPQGFYGYTF. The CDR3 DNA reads TGTGCCAGTAGTCCACAGGGGTTCTATGGCTACACCTTC.

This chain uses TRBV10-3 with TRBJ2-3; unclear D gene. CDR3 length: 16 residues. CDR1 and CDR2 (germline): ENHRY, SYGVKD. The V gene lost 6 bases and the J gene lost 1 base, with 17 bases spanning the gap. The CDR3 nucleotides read TGTGCCATCAGGACGGTCAACCCGGGCGGCACAGATACGCAGTATTTT. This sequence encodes CAIRTVNPGGTDTQYF.

CDR3: CASSQDLVASEQYF. The CDR3 DNA is TGCGCCAGCAGCCAAGATCTCGTCGCGAGCGAGCAGTACTTC. This chain links TRBV4-3 with TRBJ2-7; unclear D gene. The CDR3 has 14 amino acids. V was clipped by 0 bases and J by 6 bases, with 12 bases between them. Germline lookup yields CDR1 LGHNA and CDR2 YSLEER.

The CDR3: CASHTGSEQYF. The CDR3 bases are TGTGCCAGCCATACGGGGAGCGAGCAGTACTTC. The rearrangement links TRBV6-5 to TRBJ2-7, with D perhaps matching TRBD2 (5 bases). This CDR3 region has 11 residues. The germline CDR1 and CDR2 sequences are MNHEY and SVGAGI. Trimming stripped 8 bases from V and 6 bases from J, with 11 bases between.

CDR3 protein: CASSLKANTEAFF. As DNA, the CDR3 is TGTGCCAGCAGCTTAAAGGCGAACACTGAAGCTTTCTTT. V is TRBV7-9 and J is TRBJ1-1, with D uncertain. Trimming pared 2 bases from V and 1 base from J, leaving 5 bases between. Per germline, CDR1 SEHNR and CDR2 FQNEAQ (reference sequence). The length of the CDR3 is 13 residues.

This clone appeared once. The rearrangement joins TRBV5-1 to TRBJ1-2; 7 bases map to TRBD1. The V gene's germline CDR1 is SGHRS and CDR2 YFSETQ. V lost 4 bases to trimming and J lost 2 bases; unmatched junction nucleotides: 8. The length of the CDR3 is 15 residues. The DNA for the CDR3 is TGCGCCAGCAGCCCGGAAGGAGGGGGCAACTATGGCTACACCTTC. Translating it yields CASSPEGGGNYGYTF.